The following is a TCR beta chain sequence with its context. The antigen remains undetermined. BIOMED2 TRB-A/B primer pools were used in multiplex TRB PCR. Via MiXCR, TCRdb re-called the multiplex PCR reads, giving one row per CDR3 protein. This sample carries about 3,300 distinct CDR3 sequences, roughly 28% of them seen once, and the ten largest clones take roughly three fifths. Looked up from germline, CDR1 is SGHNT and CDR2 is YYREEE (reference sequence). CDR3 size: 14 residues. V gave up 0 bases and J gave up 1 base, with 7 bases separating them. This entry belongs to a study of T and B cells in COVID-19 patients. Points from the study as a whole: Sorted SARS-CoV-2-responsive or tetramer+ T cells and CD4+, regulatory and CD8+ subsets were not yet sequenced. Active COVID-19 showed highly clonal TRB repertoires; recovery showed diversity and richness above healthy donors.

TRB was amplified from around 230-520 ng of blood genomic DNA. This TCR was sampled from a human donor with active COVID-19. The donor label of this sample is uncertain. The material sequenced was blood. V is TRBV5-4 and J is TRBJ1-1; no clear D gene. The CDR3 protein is CASSLDSPNTEAFF. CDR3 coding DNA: TGTGCCAGCAGCTTGGACTCCCCGAACACTGAAGCTTTCTTT.